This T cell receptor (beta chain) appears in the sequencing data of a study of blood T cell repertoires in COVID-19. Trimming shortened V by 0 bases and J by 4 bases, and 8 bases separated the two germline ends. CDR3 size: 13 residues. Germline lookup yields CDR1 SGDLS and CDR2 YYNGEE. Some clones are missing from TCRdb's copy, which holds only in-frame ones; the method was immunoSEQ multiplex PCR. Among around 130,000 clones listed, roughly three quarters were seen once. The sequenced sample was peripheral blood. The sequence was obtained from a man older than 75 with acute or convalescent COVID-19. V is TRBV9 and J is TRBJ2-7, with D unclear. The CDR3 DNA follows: TGTGCCAGCAGCGTAGCTAGTGAGTACGAGCAGTACTTC. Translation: CASSVASEYEQYF.